This TCR beta chain was obtained from a study of T and B cells in COVID-19 patients. Study conclusions and caveats: Blood from mildly ill patients while symptomatic, and early samples from severe cases, were scarce.

From blood, about 240-550 ng of genomic DNA served as TRB template. CDR1 and CDR2 from the germline V gene are MNHEY and SMNVEV (reference sequence). V lost 2 bases and J 11 bases, leaving 18 bases between the germline ends. CDR3 length: 14 residues. By share, this clonotype ranks as large. Its antigen is not known. BIOMED2 TRB-A/B primer pools were used in multiplex TRB PCR. MiXCR was run by TCRdb on the multiplex PCR reads, yielding one entry per CDR3 protein. The sample lists nearly 2,500 distinct CDR3 sequences; less than 25% were seen once. V usage is TRBV27 and J usage is TRBJ1-2; D is possibly TRBD1 (5 bases). The receptor comes from a human donor with active COVID-19. The specimen was blood. The CDR3 DNA reads TGTGCCAGCAGTTTAGCCGGGACCACCCTGGGGTACACCTTC. Protein sequence: CASSLAGTTLGYTF.